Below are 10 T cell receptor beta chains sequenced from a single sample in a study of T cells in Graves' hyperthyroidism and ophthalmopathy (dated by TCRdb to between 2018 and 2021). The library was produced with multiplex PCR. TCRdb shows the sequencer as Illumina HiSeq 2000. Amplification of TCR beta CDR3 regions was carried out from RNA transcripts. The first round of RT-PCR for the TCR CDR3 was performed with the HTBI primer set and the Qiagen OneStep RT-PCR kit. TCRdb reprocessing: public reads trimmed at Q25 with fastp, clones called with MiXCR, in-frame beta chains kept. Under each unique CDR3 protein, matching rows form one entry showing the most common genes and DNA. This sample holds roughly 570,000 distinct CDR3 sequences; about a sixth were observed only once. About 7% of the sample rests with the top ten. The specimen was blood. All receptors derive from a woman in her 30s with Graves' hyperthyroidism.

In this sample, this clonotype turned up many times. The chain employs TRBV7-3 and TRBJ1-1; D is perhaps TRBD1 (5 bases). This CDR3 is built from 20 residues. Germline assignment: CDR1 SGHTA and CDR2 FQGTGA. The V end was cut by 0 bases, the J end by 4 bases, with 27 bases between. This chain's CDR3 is CASSLTPQLSHGTLGTEAFF. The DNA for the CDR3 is TGTGCCAGCAGCTTAACTCCCCAGTTGAGCCATGGGACCCTTGGCACTGAAGCTTTCTTT.

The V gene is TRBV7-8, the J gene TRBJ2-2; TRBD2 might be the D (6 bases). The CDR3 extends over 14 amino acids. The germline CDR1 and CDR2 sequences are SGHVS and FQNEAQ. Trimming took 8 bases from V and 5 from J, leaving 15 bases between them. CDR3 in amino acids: CASQYGGRTGELFF. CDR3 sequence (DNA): TGTGCCAGCCAGTACGGGGGTCGGACCGGGGAGCTGTTTTTT.

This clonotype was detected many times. The CDR3 here is CAWSAGTSGRFSYEQYF. The CDR3 DNA sequence: TGTGCCTGGAGTGCCGGGACTAGCGGGAGGTTCTCCTACGAGCAGTACTTC. The chain combines TRBV30 with TRBJ2-7; 15 bases fit TRBD2. Germline V lookup: CDR1 GTSNPN, CDR2 SVGIG (reference sequence). J lost 0 bases, V lost 1 base, and 4 bases had no gene match. This CDR3 has 17 residues.

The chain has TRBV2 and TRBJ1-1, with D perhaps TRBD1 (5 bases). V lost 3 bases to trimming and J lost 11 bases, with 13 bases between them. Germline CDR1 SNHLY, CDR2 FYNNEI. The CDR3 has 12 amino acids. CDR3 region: CASSDGGVWAFF. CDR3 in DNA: TGTGCCAGCAGTGATGGGGGGGTTTGGGCTTTCTTT. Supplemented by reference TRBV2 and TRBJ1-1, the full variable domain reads EPEVTQTPSHQVTQMGQEVILRCVPISNHLYFYWYRQILGQKVEFLVSFYNNEISEKSEIFDDQFSVERPDGSNFTLKIRSTKLEDSAMYFCASSDGGVWAFFGQGTRLTVV.

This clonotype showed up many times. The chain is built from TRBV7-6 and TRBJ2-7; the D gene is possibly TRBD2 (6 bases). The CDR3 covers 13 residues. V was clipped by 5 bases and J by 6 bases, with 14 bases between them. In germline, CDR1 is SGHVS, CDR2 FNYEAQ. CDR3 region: CASSHPGVGEQYF. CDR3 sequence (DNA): TGTGCCAGCAGCCATCCGGGGGTGGGCGAGCAGTACTTC. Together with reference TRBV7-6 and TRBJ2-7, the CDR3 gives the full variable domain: GAGVSQSPRYKVTKRGQDVALRCDPISGHVSLYWYRQALGQGPEFLTYFNYEAQQDKSGLPNDRFSAERPEGSISTLTIQRTEQRDSAMYRCASSHPGVGEQYFGPGTRLTVT.

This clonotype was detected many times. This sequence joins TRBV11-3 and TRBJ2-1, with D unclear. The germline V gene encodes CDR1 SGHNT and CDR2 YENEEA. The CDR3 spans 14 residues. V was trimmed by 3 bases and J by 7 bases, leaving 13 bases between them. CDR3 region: CASSFSTFGNEQFF. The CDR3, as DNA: TGTGCCAGCAGCTTTAGCACCTTCGGGAATGAGCAGTTCTTC.

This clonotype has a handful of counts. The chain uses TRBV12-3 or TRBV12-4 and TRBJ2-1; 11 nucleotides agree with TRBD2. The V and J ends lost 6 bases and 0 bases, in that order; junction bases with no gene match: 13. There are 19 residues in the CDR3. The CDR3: CASSLIGTSGRSSYNEQFF. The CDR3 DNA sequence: TGTGCCAGCAGCCTTATTGGGACTAGCGGTCGGAGCTCCTACAATGAGCAGTTCTTC.

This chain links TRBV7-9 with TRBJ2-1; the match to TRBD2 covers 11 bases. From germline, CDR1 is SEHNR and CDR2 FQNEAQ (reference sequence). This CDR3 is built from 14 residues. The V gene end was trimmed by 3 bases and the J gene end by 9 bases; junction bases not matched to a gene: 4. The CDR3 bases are TGTGCCAGCAGCTTTAGTCTAGCGGGGGGTGAGCAGTTCTTC. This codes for CASSFSLAGGEQFF.

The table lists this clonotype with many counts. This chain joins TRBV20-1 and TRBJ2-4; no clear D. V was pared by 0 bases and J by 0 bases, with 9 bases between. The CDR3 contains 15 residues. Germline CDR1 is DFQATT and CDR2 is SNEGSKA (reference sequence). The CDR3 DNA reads TGCAGTGCTAGAGATTTTAGGCTAGCCAAAAACATTCAGTACTTC. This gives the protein CSARDFRLAKNIQYF.

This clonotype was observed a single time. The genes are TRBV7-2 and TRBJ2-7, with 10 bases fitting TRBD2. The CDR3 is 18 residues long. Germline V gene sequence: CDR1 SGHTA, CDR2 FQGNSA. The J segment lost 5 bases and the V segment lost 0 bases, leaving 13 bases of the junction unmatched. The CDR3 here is CASSLAASGSTNYDEQYF. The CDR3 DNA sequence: TGTGCCAGCAGCTTAGCGGCTAGCGGGAGCACTAACTATGACGAGCAGTACTTC.